This T cell receptor beta chain derives from a study of cytomegalovirus exposure and HLA in healthy donors. The primer mix had 60 Vbeta and 13 Jbeta primers. Using immunoSEQ multiplex PCR, the repertoire was profiled, and TCRdb retains in-frame clones only, with some absent. Among tens of thousands of clones, under 75% were seen once, and the ten largest hold roughly 6%. CDR1 SGHDT and CDR2 YYEEEE come from the germline V gene. The V segment lost 0 bases and the J segment 8 bases; nucleotides outside the gene matches: 6. The CDR3 spans 14 residues. The TCR originated in a man aged 25-45 years in good health and CMV-seronegative. Sequenced input: PBMCs. The chain links TRBV5-6 to TRBJ1-2; 8 bases align to TRBD1. The CDR3 DNA sequence: TGTGCCAGCAGCTTGGGGCAGGGGGCTCGAGGCTACACCTTC. Residues: CASSLGQGARGYTF.